These T cell receptor beta chains were read from a single sample in a study of blood T cell repertoires in COVID-19. Data came from immunoSEQ multiplex PCR; TCRdb stores just in-frame clones and leaves some out. The sample contains under 300,000 clones, 75% to 95% of which appear only once. The specimen sequenced was PBMCs or T cells enriched from blood (not recorded which). The receptor source for this set is a woman aged 18-29 years who had recovered from COVID-19. CDR3s include the opening cysteine and the closing phenylalanine or tryptophan. A D gene is named only where the DNA matches it firmly. For some rows the clone size is stated as once, few or many, or as a class when expanded; others skip it.

cdr3_nt | cdr3_aa | v_call | clone_size | d_call | j_call
TGTGCCAGCAGTTCGTCTAAATCCAATCGACAGGGCTCTGGAAACACCATATATTTT | CASSSSKSNRQGSGNTIYF | TRBV28 | NA | TRBD1 | TRBJ1-3
TGTGCCAGCAGCACTGACAGGGGTTACCCCCCTGGGGCCAACGTCCTGACTTTC | CASSTDRGYPPGANVLTF | TRBV5-6 | NA | TRBD1 | TRBJ2-6
TGTGCCAGCAGCGAGGGAGGGATTGAGGCTAATGAAAAACTGTTTTTT | CASSEGGIEANEKLFF | TRBV9 | NA | NA | TRBJ1-4
TGTGCCAGCAGCTTAGTACAACAGGGTACCGGGGAGCTGTTTTTT | CASSLVQQGTGELFF | TRBV7-3 | NA | NA | TRBJ2-2
TGTGCCAGCAGCCAACATCTCAGTTCGGCAGGCTATAATTCACCCCTCCACTTT | CASSQHLSSAGYNSPLHF | TRBV14 | NA | NA | TRBJ1-6
TGTGCCAGCAGCTTGTTAAGGGGGACTGAAGCTTTCTTT | CASSLLRGTEAFF | TRBV5-6 | NA | NA | TRBJ1-1
TGTGCCAGCAGCGTAGATTTGGGCGCCGTAGGACAGGACTATGGCTACACCTTC | CASSVDLGAVGQDYGYTF | TRBV9 | NA | TRBD1 | TRBJ1-2
TGTGCCAGCAGTGCAGTCGGGGGGGCCGGGGAGACCCAGTACTTC | CASSAVGGAGETQYF | TRBV27 | NA | TRBD2 | TRBJ2-5
TGTGCCAGCCTGGCGGTCCCGGGGTCTGGAAACACCATATATTTT | CASLAVPGSGNTIYF | TRBV7-2 | NA | NA | TRBJ1-3
TGTGCCAGTAGTCCTACCGGGAAAAACTATGGCTACACCTTC | CASSPTGKNYGYTF | TRBV19 | NA | NA | TRBJ1-2
TGTGCCAGCAGTTCCCGTTCCTATGGCTACACCTTC | CASSSRSYGYTF | TRBV6-5 | NA | NA | TRBJ1-2
TGTGCCAGCAGCTTAGCAGGGATAGCGGGTGAGACCCAGTACTTC | CASSLAGIAGETQYF | TRBV7-2 | NA | TRBD2 | TRBJ2-5
TGCGCCAGCAGCCCTACGGGGAGTTTCCTCCTATCTGGGGCCAACGTCCTGACTTTC | CASSPTGSFLLSGANVLTF | TRBV4-3 | NA | NA | TRBJ2-6
TGTGCCAGCAGGACGACAGGGTTCGGTTCACCCCTCCACTTT | CASRTTGFGSPLHF | TRBV2 | few | TRBD1 | TRBJ1-6
TGTGCCAGCAGCTTTTATGCCAGGCCAGGGGAGCAGTTCTTC | CASSFYARPGEQFF | TRBV7-2 | NA | NA | TRBJ2-1
TGTGCCAGCAGCCGCGACAGTTGGGGCAATCAGCCCCAGCATTTT | CASSRDSWGNQPQHF | TRBV6-5 | NA | NA | TRBJ1-5
TGTGCCAGCAGCTCCCTAGCGGGGGGACGCACAGATACGCAGTATTTT | CASSSLAGGRTDTQYF | TRBV5-4 | NA | TRBD2 | TRBJ2-3
TGTGCCAGCAGCTTAGAGGGGGGGCCTTACAATGAGCAGTTCTTC | CASSLEGGPYNEQFF | TRBV11-2 | NA | NA | TRBJ2-1
TGTGCCAGCAGCTTAGCTGGGACTAGCGGAACCGGGGAGCTGTTTTTT | CASSLAGTSGTGELFF | TRBV11-2 | NA | TRBD2 | TRBJ2-2
TGTGCCACCAGTGAGCCCACCCCCGGGATCCTAAGGGAGACCCAGTACTTC | CATSEPTPGILRETQYF | TRBV24-1 | NA | NA | TRBJ2-5
TGTGCCCCAGCAGGCCTATCTTATACCACAGATACGCAGTATTTT | CAPAGLSYTTDTQYF | TRBV7-9 | NA | NA | TRBJ2-3
TGTGCCAGCAGCAACGGGGAACATAGCTATGGCTACACCTTC | CASSNGEHSYGYTF | TRBV4-2 | once | NA | TRBJ1-2
TGTGCCATCAGTAAGGACAGCGCTAACACTGAAGCTTTCTTT | CAISKDSANTEAFF | TRBV10-3 | NA | NA | TRBJ1-1